This TCR beta chain was captured by sequencing in a study of cytomegalovirus exposure and HLA in healthy donors. Study-wide background: From HLA-typed donors, an early data release held about 85 million unique TCRs.

Study-wide points: For most TCR sequences rarity was the rule, although some public TCRs occurred in many donors. The likely explanation for a cluster of highly shared sequence variants was sequencing artifact. Presence/absence results assume similar sequencing depth per donor, which may not hold.

With 60 Vbeta and 13 Jbeta primers, the PCR was carried out. Sequencing used immunoSEQ multiplex PCR; TCRdb keeps in-frame clones, though not all of them. The profile shows about 120,000 clones, about three quarters of them singletons. This clone was picked up one time. Its target is unknown. There are 13 residues in the CDR3. V lost 5 bases, J lost 4 bases, and 2 bases stayed unmatched. CDR1 is SNHLY, CDR2 FYNNEI, per germline. The J gene is TRBJ2-1, the V gene TRBV2; TRBD2 aligns across 7 bases. Sequenced input: PBMCs. This receptor was taken from a female donor in good health and CMV-seronegative. The CDR3 protein is CASSWTSYNEQFF. The CDR3 DNA is TGTGCCAGCAGTTGGACTAGTTACAATGAGCAGTTCTTC.